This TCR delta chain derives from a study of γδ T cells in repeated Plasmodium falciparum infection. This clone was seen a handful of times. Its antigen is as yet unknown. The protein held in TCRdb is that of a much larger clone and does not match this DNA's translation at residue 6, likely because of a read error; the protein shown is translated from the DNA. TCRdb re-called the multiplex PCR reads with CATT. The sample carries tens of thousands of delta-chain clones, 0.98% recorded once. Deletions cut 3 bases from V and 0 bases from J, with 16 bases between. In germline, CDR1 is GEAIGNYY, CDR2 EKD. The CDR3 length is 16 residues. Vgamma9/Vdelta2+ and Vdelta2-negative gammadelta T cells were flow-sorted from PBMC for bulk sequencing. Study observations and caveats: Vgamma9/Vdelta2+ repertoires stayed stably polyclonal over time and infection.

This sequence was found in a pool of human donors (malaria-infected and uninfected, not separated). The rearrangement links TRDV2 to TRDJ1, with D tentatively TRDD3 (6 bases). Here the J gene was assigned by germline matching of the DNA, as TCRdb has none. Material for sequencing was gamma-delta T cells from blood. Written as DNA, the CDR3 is TGTGCCTGTGACCGTATTGGGGGTTTGTACACCGATAAACTCATCTTT. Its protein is CACDRIGGLYTDKLIF.